This TCR beta chain appears in the sequencing data of a study of post-analysis software for immune sequencing data. TCR beta libraries were prepared from cDNA with unique molecular identifiers. TCRdb used MiXCR to reprocess the PCR reads, holding one entry per CDR3 protein. The sample yields fewer than 900,000 distinct CDR3 sequences, about half seen once. This clonotype was detected a few times. The antigen is not known. Whole-study results and caveats: Elevated frequency relative to controls characterized several TRBV segments in patients, TRBV5-6, TRBV5-1 and TRBV20-1 among them. Multiple sclerosis was associated with a significant reduction in normalized Chao1 diversity relative to controls. Same-batch samples co-clustered strongly by F measure.

The CDR3 runs 13 residues. The V gene's germline CDR1 is DFQATT and CDR2 SNEGSKA (reference sequence). The V segment lost 5 bases and the J segment 7 bases; nucleotides outside the gene matches: 7. The V and J genes are TRBV20-1 and TRBJ2-1; TRBD2 aligns across 8 bases. The TCR originated in a girl aged 5-17 years with multiple sclerosis. Input material: blood. CDR3 coding DNA: TGCAGTGCTGGTTTTGCGGGAGGTAATGAGCAGTTCTTC. It yields the protein CSAGFAGGNEQFF.